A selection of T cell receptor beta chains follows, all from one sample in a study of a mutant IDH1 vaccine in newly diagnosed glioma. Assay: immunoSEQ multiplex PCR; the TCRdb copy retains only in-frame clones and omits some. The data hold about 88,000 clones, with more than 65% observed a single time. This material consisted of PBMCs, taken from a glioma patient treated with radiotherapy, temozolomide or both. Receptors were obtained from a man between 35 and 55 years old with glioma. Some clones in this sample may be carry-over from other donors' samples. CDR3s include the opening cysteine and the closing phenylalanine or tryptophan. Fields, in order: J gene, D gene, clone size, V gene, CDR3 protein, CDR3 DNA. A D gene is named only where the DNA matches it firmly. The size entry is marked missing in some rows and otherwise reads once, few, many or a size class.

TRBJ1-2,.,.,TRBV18,CASSPGFGYTF,TGTGCCAGCTCACCAGGGTTTGGCTACACCTTC
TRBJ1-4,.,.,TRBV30,CAWSHGQNEKLFF,TGTGCCTGGAGCCACGGACAGAACGAAAAACTGTTTTTT
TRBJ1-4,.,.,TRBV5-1,CASLREGTTNEKLFF,TGCGCCAGCCTCCGGGAGGGGACAACTAATGAAAAACTGTTTTTT
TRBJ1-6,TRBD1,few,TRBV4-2,CASSQASGQSHSPLHF,TGTGCCAGCAGCCAAGCTTCGGGACAGTCTCACTCACCCCTCCACTTT
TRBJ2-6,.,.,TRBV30,CAWSVGISGANVLTF,TGTGCCTGGAGTGTAGGGATCTCTGGGGCCAACGTCCTGACTTTC
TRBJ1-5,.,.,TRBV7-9,CASSRGDMQPQHF,TGTGCCAGCAGCCGAGGCGACATGCAGCCCCAGCATTTT
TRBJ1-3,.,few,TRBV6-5,CASSYGGNTIYF,TGTGCCAGCAGTTACGGGGGAAACACCATATATTTT
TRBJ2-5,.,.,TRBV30,CAWSVGPRETQYF,TGTGCCTGGAGTGTAGGTCCCAGAGAGACCCAGTACTTC
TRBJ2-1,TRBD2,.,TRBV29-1,CSVGTSGVHEQFF,TGCAGCGTCGGGACTAGCGGGGTCCATGAGCAGTTCTTC
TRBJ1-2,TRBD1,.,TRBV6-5,CASSYEGQFYGYTF,TGTGCCAGCAGTTATGAGGGACAGTTCTATGGCTACACCTTC
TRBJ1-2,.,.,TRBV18,CASSPTATWNNYGYTF,TGTGCCAGCTCACCGACAGCAACTTGGAACAACTATGGCTACACCTTC
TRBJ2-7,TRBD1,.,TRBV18,CASSSQLPGQGIHEQYF,TGTGCCAGCTCATCCCAGCTGCCGGGACAGGGGATACACGAGCAGTACTTC
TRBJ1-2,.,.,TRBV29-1,CSVEGGDTYYGYTF,TGCAGCGTTGAAGGAGGGGACACCTACTATGGCTACACCTTC
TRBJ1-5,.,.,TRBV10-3,CAISDLQGNQPQHF,TGTGCCATCAGTGATTTACAGGGCAATCAGCCCCAGCATTTT
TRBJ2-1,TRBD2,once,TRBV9,CASSPERGLAGGNEQFF,TGTGCCAGCAGCCCAGAGAGGGGACTAGCGGGGGGGAATGAGCAGTTCTTC
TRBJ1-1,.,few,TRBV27,CASSVLGGSEAFF,TGTGCCAGCAGCGTGCTGGGGGGTAGTGAAGCTTTCTTT
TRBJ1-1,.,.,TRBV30,CAWSAPQGWTEAFF,TGTGCCTGGAGTGCCCCCCAGGGTTGGACTGAAGCTTTCTTT
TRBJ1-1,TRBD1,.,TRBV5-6,CASTLDRLTEAFF,TGTGCCAGCACCCTGGACAGGCTCACTGAAGCTTTCTTT
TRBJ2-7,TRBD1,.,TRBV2,CASSGQGRGGYEQYF,TGTGCCAGCAGCGGACAGGGGCGAGGTGGCTACGAGCAGTACTTC
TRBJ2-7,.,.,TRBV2,CASSEGGVGYEQYF,TGTGCCAGCAGTGAAGGCGGGGTGGGGTACGAGCAGTACTTC
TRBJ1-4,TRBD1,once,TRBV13,CASSYGQGEKLFF,TGTGCCAGCAGCTACGGACAGGGTGAAAAACTGTTTTTT
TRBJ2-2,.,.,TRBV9,CASSVAGLALTGELFF,TGTGCCAGCAGCGTAGCTGGGCTAGCCCTCACCGGGGAGCTGTTTTTT
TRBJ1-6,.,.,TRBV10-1,CATSGAGKVGYNSPLHF,TGCGCCACCTCGGGAGCCGGGAAAGTGGGTTATAATTCACCCCTCCACTTT
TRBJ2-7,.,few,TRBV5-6,CASSPQNPPEQYF,TGTGCCAGCAGCCCTCAGAATCCACCCGAGCAGTACTTC